This T cell receptor (beta chain) was obtained from a study of Graves' ophthalmopathy and Graves' hyperthyroidism. This CDR3 has 16 amino acids. Germline V gives CDR1 MNHNS, CDR2 SASEGT. The germline V and J ends were trimmed by 0 bases and 4 bases, with 15 bases remaining between them. Researchers took RNA transcripts and amplified TCR beta CDR3 regions from them. The library came from an HTBI-primed first-round RT-PCR and a second-round multiplex PCR. TCRdb itself ran the multiplex PCR reads through MiXCR, one entry per CDR3 protein. The profile shows fewer than 400,000 distinct CDR3 sequences, around 16% of them singletons.

Material for sequencing was peripheral blood. The sequence came from a woman between 18 and 30 years old with Graves' ophthalmopathy. This chain connects TRBV6-1 to TRBJ1-2, with a possible D match to TRBD1 (6 bases). The CDR3 loop reads CASSEAPGGVGYGYTF. The CDR3 nucleotides are TGTGCCAGCAGTGAAGCTCCCGGGGGCGTTGGCTATGGCTACACCTTC.